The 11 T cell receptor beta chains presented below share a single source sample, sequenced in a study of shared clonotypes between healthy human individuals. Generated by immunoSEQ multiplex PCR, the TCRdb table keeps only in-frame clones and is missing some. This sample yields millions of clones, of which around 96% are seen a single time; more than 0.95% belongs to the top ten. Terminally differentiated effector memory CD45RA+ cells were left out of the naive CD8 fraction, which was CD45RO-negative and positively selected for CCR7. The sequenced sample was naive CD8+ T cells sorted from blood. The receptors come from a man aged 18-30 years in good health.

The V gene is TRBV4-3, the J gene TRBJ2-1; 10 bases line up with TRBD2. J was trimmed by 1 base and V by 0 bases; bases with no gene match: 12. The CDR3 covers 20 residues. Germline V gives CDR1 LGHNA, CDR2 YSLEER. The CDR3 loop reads CASSQDGLAGVGSSYNEQFF. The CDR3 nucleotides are TGCGCCAGCAGCCAAGATGGGCTAGCGGGAGTCGGTTCGTCCTACAATGAGCAGTTCTTC.

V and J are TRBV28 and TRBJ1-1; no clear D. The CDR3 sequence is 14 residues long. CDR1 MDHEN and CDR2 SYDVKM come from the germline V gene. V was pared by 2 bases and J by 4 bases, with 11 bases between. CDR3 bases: TGTGCCAGCAGTTTAGGGTCTCTGGGCACTGAAGCTTTCTTT. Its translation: CASSLGSLGTEAFF.

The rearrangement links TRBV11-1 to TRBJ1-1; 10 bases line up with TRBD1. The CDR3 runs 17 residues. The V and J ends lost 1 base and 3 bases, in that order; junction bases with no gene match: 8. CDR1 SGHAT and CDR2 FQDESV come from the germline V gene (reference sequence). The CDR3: CASSLEDRGVVDTEAFF. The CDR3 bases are TGTGCCAGCAGCTTAGAGGACAGGGGGGTTGTGGACACTGAAGCTTTCTTT.

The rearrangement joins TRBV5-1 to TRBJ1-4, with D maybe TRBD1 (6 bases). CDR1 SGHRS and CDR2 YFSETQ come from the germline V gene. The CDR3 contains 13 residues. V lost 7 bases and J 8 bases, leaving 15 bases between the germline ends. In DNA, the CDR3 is TGCGCCAGCCGAACAGGGTCGGGCGAAAAACTGTTTTTT. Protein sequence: CASRTGSGEKLFF.

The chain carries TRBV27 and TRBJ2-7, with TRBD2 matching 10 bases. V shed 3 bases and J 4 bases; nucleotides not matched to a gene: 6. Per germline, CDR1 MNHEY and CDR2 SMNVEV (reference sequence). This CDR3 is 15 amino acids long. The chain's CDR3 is CASSFPSGGVYEQYF. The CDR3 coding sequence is TGTGCCAGCAGTTTCCCCAGCGGGGGGGTATACGAGCAGTACTTC.

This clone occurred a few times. The DNA of the CDR3 is TGTGCCAGCAGCGAAAACTCTGGAAACACCATATATTTT. Protein: CASSENSGNTIYF. The V gene is TRBV9, the J gene TRBJ1-3; no definite D call. This CDR3 spans 13 amino acids. Trimming shortened V by 3 bases and J by 0 bases, and 4 bases separated the two germline ends. CDR1 and CDR2 (germline): SGDLS, YYNGEE.

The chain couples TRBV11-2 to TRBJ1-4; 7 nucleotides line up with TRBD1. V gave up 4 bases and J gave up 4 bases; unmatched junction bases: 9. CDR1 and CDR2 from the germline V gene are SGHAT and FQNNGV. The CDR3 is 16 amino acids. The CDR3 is CASSSRGQAYNEKLFF. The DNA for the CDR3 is TGTGCCAGCAGCTCGAGAGGACAGGCTTATAATGAAAAACTGTTTTTT.

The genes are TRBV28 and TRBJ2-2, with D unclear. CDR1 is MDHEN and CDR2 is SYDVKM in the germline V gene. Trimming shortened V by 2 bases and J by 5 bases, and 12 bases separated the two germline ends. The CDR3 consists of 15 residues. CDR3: CASSLGSEETGELFF. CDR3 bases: TGTGCCAGCAGTTTAGGGTCAGAGGAAACCGGGGAGCTGTTTTTT.

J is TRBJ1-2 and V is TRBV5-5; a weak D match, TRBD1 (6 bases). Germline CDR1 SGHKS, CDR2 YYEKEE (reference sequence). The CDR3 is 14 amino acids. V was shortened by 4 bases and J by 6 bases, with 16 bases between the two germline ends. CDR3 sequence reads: CASSTLQGIDGYTF. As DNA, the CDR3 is TGTGCCAGCAGCACCCTCCAGGGGATAGATGGCTACACCTTC.

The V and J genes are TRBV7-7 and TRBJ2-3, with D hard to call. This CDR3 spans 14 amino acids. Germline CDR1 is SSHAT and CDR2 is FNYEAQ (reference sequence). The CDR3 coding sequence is TGTGCTGGCAGCTTTAGTCAGGCCGAGGATACGCAGTATTTT. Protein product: CAGSFSQAEDTQYF.

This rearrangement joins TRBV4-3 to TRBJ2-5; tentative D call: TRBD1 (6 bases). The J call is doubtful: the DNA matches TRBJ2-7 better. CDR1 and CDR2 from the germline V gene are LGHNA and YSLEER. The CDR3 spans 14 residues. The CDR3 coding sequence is TGCGCCAGCAGCCCCTCCAGAAGGGGGTACGAGCAGTACTTC. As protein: CASSPSRRGYEQYF.